What follows are 25 T cell receptor beta chains derived from one specimen sequenced in a study of Ad26.COV2.S vaccination and SARS-CoV-2 variants. Sequencing used immunoSEQ multiplex PCR; TCRdb keeps in-frame clones, though not all of them. Of approximately 450,000 clones in the sample, approximately 90% were seen once. Treatment defined: around 19 received Ad26.COV2.S at low or high dose, single or two shots; 5 received placebo; per-sample allocation not given. The investigators took samples on day 63 after the first vaccine or placebo injection. Sequencing was performed on peripheral blood, taken in a trial of Ad26.COV2.S vaccine versus placebo. All receptors come from a person between 18 and 60 years old who received the Ad26.COV2.S COVID-19 vaccine or a placebo.

The CDR3: CASSPRDSNYGYTF. In nucleotides, the CDR3 is TGTGCCAGCAGCCCCCGGGACAGCAACTATGGCTACACCTTC. V gene TRBV5-4 combines with J gene TRBJ1-2; TRBD1 matches 7 bases. This CDR3 contains 14 residues. V lost 4 bases to trimming and J lost 2 bases; unmatched junction nucleotides: 5. The germline V gene has CDR1 SGHNT and CDR2 YYREEE (reference sequence).

This clone is a singleton in its sample. This chain links TRBV29-1 with TRBJ2-7, with D perhaps matching TRBD2 (5 bases). V gave up 4 bases and J gave up 6 bases, with 13 bases separating them. CDR1 and CDR2 from the germline V gene are SQVTM and ANQGSEA. The CDR3 spans 12 residues. This CDR3 reads CSVVAYGGEQYF. CDR3 DNA: TGCAGCGTTGTGGCCTACGGAGGCGAGCAGTACTTC.

The chain carries TRBV2 and TRBJ2-5; no clear D gene. Between the trimmed V and J ends, which lost 6 bases and 1 base, there was a span of 9 bases. Per germline, CDR1 SNHLY and CDR2 FYNNEI. The length of the CDR3 is 13 residues. The CDR3: CASRWQLQETQYF. The CDR3 bases are TGTGCCAGCAGGTGGCAGCTCCAAGAGACCCAGTACTTC. Using reference TRBV2 and TRBJ2-5 for the parts outside the CDR3, the full variable domain is EPEVTQTPSHQVTQMGQEVILRCVPISNHLYFYWYRQILGQKVEFLVSFYNNEISEKSEIFDDQFSVERPDGSNFTLKIRSTKLEDSAMYFCASRWQLQETQYFGPGTRLLVL.

The rearrangement joins TRBV14 to TRBJ2-7; TRBD2 aligns across 7 bases. J was trimmed by 3 bases and V by 4 bases; bases with no gene match: 9. CDR1 is SGHDN, CDR2 FVKESK, per germline. This CDR3 is built from 15 residues. Here the CDR3 reads CASSPTGGSYYEQYF. DNA of the CDR3: TGTGCCAGCAGCCCGACGGGCGGGAGTTACTACGAGCAGTACTTC.

V is TRBV19 and J is TRBJ2-1; 15 bases are a match to TRBD2. V lost 3 bases, J lost 3 bases, and 9 bases stayed unmatched. From germline, CDR1 is LNHDA and CDR2 SQIVND (reference sequence). The CDR3 sequence is 19 residues long. As DNA, the CDR3 is TGTGCCAGTAGTATGACCGGGACTAGCGGGAGGAATTACTACAATGAGCAGTTCTTC. Encoded protein: CASSMTGTSGRNYYNEQFF.

The chain is built from TRBV6-1 and TRBJ1-1; D is undetermined. Germline CDR1 MNHNS, CDR2 SASEGT. The CDR3 is made up of 16 amino acids. Trimming left V 0 bases short and J 3 bases short, with 14 bases between. The DNA of the CDR3 is TGTGCCAGCAGTGAAGCGATCGAGGGATTGGACACTGAAGCTTTCTTT. This encodes CASSEAIEGLDTEAFF.

This clone was picked up one time. This chain joins TRBV7-3 and TRBJ2-2; no clear D gene. The CDR3 length is 13 residues. Germline CDR1 SGHTA, CDR2 FQGTGA. V was shortened by 0 bases and J by 7 bases, with 6 bases between the two germline ends. The CDR3 protein is CASSLTGFGELFF. CDR3 DNA: TGTGCCAGCAGCTTAACTGGTTTCGGGGAGCTGTTTTTT. Full variable domain (missing parts from reference TRBV7-3 and TRBJ2-2): GAGVSQTPSNKVTEKGKYVELRCDPISGHTALYWYRQSLGQGPEFLIYFQGTGAADDSGLPNDRFFAVRPEGSVSTLKIQRTERGDSAVYLCASSLTGFGELFFGEGSRLTVL.

Comment on this clone: The junction departs from the called germline gene at one end, perhaps through a read error. This chain joins TRBV5-1 and TRBJ1-1; D call uncertain. The CDR3 loop spans 13 amino acids. Germline lookup yields CDR1 SGHRS and CDR2 YFSETQ. In DNA, the CDR3 is TGCGCCAGCAGGTTGGAGATGAACACTGAAGCTTTCTTT. As protein: CASRLEMNTEAFF.

This sequence joins TRBV11-2 and TRBJ2-7; D gene unclear. Trimming left V 6 bases short and J 7 bases short, with 19 bases between. The CDR3 has 14 residues. Germline lookup yields CDR1 SGHAT and CDR2 FQNNGV. The CDR3 loop reads CASSQDPSEREQYF. For the CDR3, the DNA is TGTGCCAGCAGTCAGGACCCCTCGGAACGGGAGCAGTACTTC.

The V gene is TRBV27, the J gene TRBJ2-1; D is uncertain. CDR3 length: 13 residues. V shed 1 base and J shed 7 bases, with 8 bases lying between them. Germline CDR1 MNHEY, CDR2 SMNVEV (reference sequence). The CDR3 bases are TGTGCCAGCAGTTTATTATCCGTTAATGAGCAGTTCTTC. Protein sequence: CASSLLSVNEQFF.

This chain uses TRBV28 with TRBJ1-2; D unclear. Germline V gene sequence: CDR1 MDHEN, CDR2 SYDVKM. V shed 5 bases and J shed 5 bases, with 6 bases lying between them. The CDR3 length is 11 residues. DNA for the CDR3: TGTGCCAGCAGTGACACATATGGCTACACCTTC. The encoded protein is CASSDTYGYTF.

This clone was observed a single time. Different DNA sequences within this sample yield the same CDR3. The rearrangement joins TRBV2 to TRBJ2-6; no firm D call. V was pared by 6 bases and J by 3 bases, with 3 bases between. This CDR3 spans 12 amino acids. Germline lookup yields CDR1 SNHLY and CDR2 FYNNEI. In DNA form, the CDR3 reads TGTGCCAGCAGCTATGGGGCCAACGTCCTGACTTTC. Translated, it gives CASSYGANVLTF.

The chain uses TRBV7-9 and TRBJ1-2; no clear D gene. This CDR3 has 10 amino acids. Trimming left V 4 bases short and J 8 bases short, with 5 bases between. Germline V gene lookup returns CDR1 SEHNR and CDR2 FQNEAQ (reference sequence). The CDR3 loop is CASSSRGYTF. The CDR3 bases are TGTGCCAGCAGCTCAAGAGGCTACACCTTC.

The CDR3, as DNA: TGCAGTGGTGGGCCTGAGACCGGGGAGCTGTTTTTT. Its protein product is CSGGPETGELFF. V is TRBV29-1 and J is TRBJ2-2; no clear D. Germline V lookup: CDR1 SQVTM, CDR2 ANQGSEA. The CDR3 is made up of 12 amino acids.

The chain links TRBV19 to TRBJ1-3; perhaps TRBD1 as D (5 bases). The CDR3 length is 15 residues. Germline-derived CDR1 and CDR2 are LNHDA and SQIVND (reference sequence). The germline V and J ends were trimmed by 3 bases and 0 bases, with 9 bases remaining between them. CDR3: CASSMNRHSGNTIYF. In DNA form, the CDR3 reads TGTGCCAGTAGTATGAACAGGCACTCTGGAAACACCATATATTTT.

The chain uses TRBV6-5 and TRBJ2-1; D tentatively fits TRBD1 or TRBD2 (5 bases each). CDR3 length equals 16 residues. V dropped 4 bases and J dropped 1 base, with 14 bases sitting between them. The germline V gene encodes CDR1 MNHEY and CDR2 SVGAGI. The CDR3 bases are TGTGCCAGCAGTTTAACCCGGGACCCATCCTACAATGAGCAGTTCTTC. Translated, it gives CASSLTRDPSYNEQFF.

This sequence joins TRBV28 and TRBJ2-5, with D tentatively TRBD1 or TRBD2 (7 bases each). Trimming left V 2 bases short and J 3 bases short, with 13 bases between. Per germline, CDR1 MDHEN and CDR2 SYDVKM. CDR3 size: 15 residues. This CDR3 reads CASSLARGGEETQYF. CDR3 nucleotide sequence: TGTGCCAGCAGTTTAGCCAGGGGGGGAGAAGAGACCCAGTACTTC.

This CDR3 is CASSFSGTGYTEAFF. The CDR3 bases are TGTGCCAGCAGCTTTTCCGGGACAGGGTACACTGAAGCTTTCTTT. The J gene is TRBJ1-1, the V gene TRBV5-8; 9 nucleotides match TRBD1. The CDR3 runs 15 residues. V dropped 2 bases and J dropped 3; count of bases not matched to a gene: 5. Germline CDR1 and CDR2: SGHTS and YDEGEE.

The J gene is TRBJ2-7, the V gene TRBV6-2 or TRBV6-3; the D gene is possibly TRBD2 (5 bases). The V gene's germline CDR1 is MNHEY and CDR2 SVGEGT. The CDR3 has 17 residues. Trimming took off 0 bases at V and 1 base at J, with 16 bases between the two ends. The CDR3 sequence: CASSYSLRGLSSYEQYF. CDR3 nucleotides: TGTGCCAGCAGTTACTCTCTAAGAGGGCTATCGTCCTACGAGCAGTACTTC.

The J gene is TRBJ2-7, the V gene TRBV5-4, with D possibly TRBD2 on 5 matching bases. Germline V gives CDR1 SGHNT, CDR2 YYREEE (reference sequence). The length of the CDR3 is 14 residues. Trimming took 2 bases from V and 0 from J, leaving 9 bases between them. CDR3 sequence (DNA): TGTGCCAGCAGCTTTCGTGGGAGCTCCTACGAGCAGTACTTC. Its translation: CASSFRGSSYEQYF.

J is TRBJ2-1 and V is TRBV30; D is possibly TRBD1 (6 bases). V was shortened by 7 bases and J by 7 bases, with 17 bases between the two germline ends. Per the germline V gene, CDR1 is GTSNPN and CDR2 is SVGIG (reference sequence). The CDR3 has 13 residues. DNA for the CDR3: TGTGCCTCCCAGAGGACAGAGAGAAATGAGCAGTTCTTC. This translates into CASQRTERNEQFF.

The chain couples TRBV19 to TRBJ2-7, with D possibly TRBD1 on 6 matching bases. The CDR3 contains 13 residues. Germline lookup yields CDR1 LNHDA and CDR2 SQIVND (reference sequence). With 5 bases removed from V and 7 bases from J, the gap between germline ends came to 15 bases. CDR3 nucleotides: TGTGCCAGTAGTGAAATCAGGGGTACAGAGCAGTACTTC. Protein: CASSEIRGTEQYF.

The V call is TRBV27, the J call TRBJ1-1, with 9 bases that match TRBD1. After removal of 6 bases from V and 11 bases from J, the junction contained 10 bases not matched to a gene. The germline V gene has CDR1 MNHEY and CDR2 SMNVEV (reference sequence). This CDR3 is 13 amino acids long. CDR3 sequence reads: CASRPRDRDAAFF. DNA of the CDR3: TGTGCCAGCAGACCCAGGGACAGGGACGCGGCTTTCTTT.

The chain combines TRBV30 with TRBJ1-2; D is unclear. Germline CDR1 reads GTSNPN; CDR2 reads SVGIG (reference sequence). Trimming took 2 bases from V and 4 from J, leaving 11 bases between them. The CDR3 covers 13 residues. CDR3 loop: CAWSREESYGYTF. In DNA form, the CDR3 reads TGTGCCTGGAGTCGGGAAGAGAGCTATGGCTACACCTTC.

This clone came up once. The chain uses TRBV20-1 and TRBJ1-2; possibly TRBD1 for D (6 bases). The CDR3 runs 11 residues. V shed 7 bases and J shed 3 bases, with 9 bases lying between them. Germline V gene data show CDR1 as DFQATT and CDR2 as SNEGSKA (reference sequence). The CDR3 is CSVQGDYGYTF. In DNA, the CDR3 is TGCAGTGTACAGGGCGACTATGGCTACACCTTC.